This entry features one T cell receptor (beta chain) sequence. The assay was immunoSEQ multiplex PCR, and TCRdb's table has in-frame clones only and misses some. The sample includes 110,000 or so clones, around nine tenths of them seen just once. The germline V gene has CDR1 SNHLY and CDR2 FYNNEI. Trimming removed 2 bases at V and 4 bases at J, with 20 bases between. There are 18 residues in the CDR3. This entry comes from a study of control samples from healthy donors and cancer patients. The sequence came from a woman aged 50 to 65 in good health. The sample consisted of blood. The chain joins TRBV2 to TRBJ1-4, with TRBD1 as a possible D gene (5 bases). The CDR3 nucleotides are TGTGCCAGCAGTGAAACCGGGACCCGCGAGGGGAATAATGAAAAACTGTTTTTT. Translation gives CASSETGTREGNNEKLFF.